A selection of T cell receptor beta chains follows, all from one sample in a study of blood T cell repertoires in COVID-19. Only in-frame clones appear in the TCRdb table, and some are missing; sequencing was by immunoSEQ multiplex PCR. The sample gives 180,000 or so clones, approximately 89% of which show up once; around 3.3% is in the top ten. The source material was peripheral blood. All receptors come from a man between 70 and 80 years old with acute or convalescent COVID-19. Both conserved end residues are part of each CDR3. Fields, in order: clone size, J gene, V gene, CDR3 length, D gene, CDR3 DNA, CDR3 protein. D genes are given only for firm matches. A clone size is listed for some rows: how often the clone was seen (once, few, many), or a class if it is expanded.

>.|TRBJ2-1|TRBV10-1|14|.
TGCGCCAGCAGTGAACACCAGTCCTACAATGAGCAGTTCTTC
CASSEHQSYNEQFF
>.|TRBJ1-4|TRBV7-9|12|.
TGTGCCAGCAGCCCCCGTAATGAAAAACTGTTTTTT
CASSPRNEKLFF
>.|TRBJ2-7|TRBV6-1|15|.
TGTGCCAGCAGTGAGCGGATAGGGGAGGCCTACGAGCAGTACTTC
CASSERIGEAYEQYF
>once|TRBJ2-1|TRBV6-5|11|.
TGTGCCAGCAGTTACGAGGTTGGGCAGTTCTTC
CASSYEVGQFF
>.|TRBJ2-5|TRBV5-1|15|TRBD2
TGCGCCAGCAGCATCCTAGCGGGGGGAAGAGAGACCCAGTACTTC
CASSILAGGRETQYF
>.|TRBJ2-7|TRBV20-1|12|.
TGCAGTGCTAGTAAGCCCGGCTACGAGCAGTACTTC
CSASKPGYEQYF
>.|TRBJ1-4|TRBV9|15|.
TGTGCCAGCAGCTCCCGCGGCTTCTCGAATGAAAAACTGTTTTTT
CASSSRGFSNEKLFF
>.|TRBJ2-2|TRBV5-4|16|.
TGTGCCAGCAGCATCAGCTTTGGCGGGGTGGCCGGGGAGCTGTTTTTT
CASSISFGGVAGELFF
>.|TRBJ2-7|TRBV28|16|TRBD2
TGTGCCAGCAGTTTCTCCTTAGCGGGGCTAACCTACGAGCAGTACTTC
CASSFSLAGLTYEQYF
>.|TRBJ2-3|TRBV19|19|TRBD2
TGTGCCAGTAGTATGGACATGTCTCTGGCTAGCGGGGGGTCAGATACGCAGTATTTT
CASSMDMSLASGGSDTQYF
>.|TRBJ2-3|TRBV19|16|.
TGTGCCAGTAGTGACCTGGGACACCGGGGCACAGATACGCAGTATTTT
CASSDLGHRGTDTQYF
>.|TRBJ2-1|TRBV5-1|15|TRBD2
TGCGCCAGCAGCAAGGGACTAGCGGGATATGATGAGCAGTTCTTC
CASSKGLAGYDEQFF
>.|TRBJ2-3|TRBV9|15|.
TGTGCCAGCGCCCTTAACCGGCGGAACACAGATACGCAGTATTTT
CASALNRRNTDTQYF
>.|TRBJ1-6|TRBV27|16|.
TGTGCCAGCAGACCCTCCCGGTACTCCTATAATTCACCCCTCCACTTT
CASRPSRYSYNSPLHF
>once|TRBJ1-1|TRBV7-3|13|TRBD1
TGTGCCAGCAGCTCCGGGACAGGGGAACGAGCTTTCTTT
CASSSGTGERAFF
>.|TRBJ1-1|TRBV28|15|.
TGTGCCAGCAGTTTCCTACTAACTGCGGGAACTGAAGCTTTCTTT
CASSFLLTAGTEAFF
>.|TRBJ1-4|TRBV24-1|15|.
TGTGCCACCAGTGATCCGTCGACAGCTGGTGAAAAACTGTTTTTT
CATSDPSTAGEKLFF
>.|TRBJ2-7|TRBV21-1|13|.
TGTGCCGGCATGACAGGGGAAATCTACGAGCAGTACTTC
CAGMTGEIYEQYF
>.|TRBJ1-2|TRBV30|12|TRBD1
TGTGCCTGGGGGACAGGGCCCTATGGCTACACCTTC
CAWGTGPYGYTF
>few|TRBJ1-4|TRBV19|13|TRBD1
TGTGCCAGTAGTGGGACAGTTGGGGAAAAACTGTTTTTT
CASSGTVGEKLFF
>.|TRBJ1-3|TRBV28|14|.
TGTGCCAGCAGTGGACTGTTCTCTGGAAACACCATATATTTT
CASSGLFSGNTIYF
>once|TRBJ1-1|TRBV28|14|.
TGTGCCAGCATCATAGGGGGTTCGAACACTGAAGCTTTCTTT
CASIIGGSNTEAFF
>few|TRBJ2-7|TRBV21-1|17|.
TGTGCCAGCACGCCAGTGAAGGGAGCCCCGTTGGTCTACGAGCAGTACTTC
CASTPVKGAPLVYEQYF
>.|TRBJ1-4|TRBV5-4|16|TRBD1
TGTGCCAGCAGCGCCGGGACAGGGGTCCTTAATGAAAAACTGTTTTTT
CASSAGTGVLNEKLFF